The rows below give T cell receptor beta chains drawn from one sample of a study of shared clonotypes between healthy human individuals. The table came from immunoSEQ multiplex PCR; TCRdb's copy has only in-frame clones and leaves some out. The sample carries around 500,000 clones, roughly 80% recorded once. The specimen sequenced was PBMCs. The receptor source for this set is a woman aged 40-49 years in good health. Some clones in this sample may be carry-over from other donors' samples. Both conserved end residues are part of each CDR3. Each record gives: clone size, J gene, D gene, V gene, CDR3 protein, CDR3 DNA. D genes are given only for firm matches. Clone size is not always given. Where it is, it says once, few, many or a class for expanded clones.

once TRBJ2-3 TRBD2 TRBV16 CASSQSPRDYETDTQYF TGTGCCAGCAGCCAAAGTCCGCGGGACTACGAAACAGATACGCAGTATTTT
. TRBJ2-7 TRBD1 TRBV5-1 CASSLGPGGNEQYF TGCGCCAGCAGCTTGGGACCAGGGGGCAACGAGCAGTACTTC
. TRBJ1-1 . TRBV21-1 CASSLGTGVTEAFF TGTGCCAGCAGCTTGGGGACAGGGGTCACTGAAGCTTTCTTT
. TRBJ2-4 TRBD1 TRBV5-8 CASSRKGTVGTFQYF TGTGCCAGCAGCCGTAAAGGGACAGTTGGTACCTTCCAGTACTTC
many TRBJ2-6 . TRBV11-2 CASSLTGPGANVLTF TGTGCCAGCAGCTTGACAGGCCCCGGGGCCAACGTCCTGACTTTC
. TRBJ2-1 TRBD2 TRBV5-6 CASSLMLLAGSYNEQFF TGTGCCAGCAGCTTGATGTTGTTAGCGGGCTCCTACAATGAGCAGTTCTTC
. TRBJ1-3 . TRBV28 CASVGSDSGNTIYF TGTGCCAGCGTTGGGAGCGACTCTGGAAACACCATATATTTT
. TRBJ2-5 TRBD1 TRBV29-1 CSVGPGGAETQYF TGCAGCGTTGGTCCAGGGGGCGCGGAGACCCAGTACTTC
. TRBJ2-2 TRBD2 TRBV28 CASSFPSGSFAGELFF TGTGCCAGCAGTTTCCCTAGCGGGAGTTTTGCCGGGGAGCTGTTTTTT
. TRBJ1-5 . TRBV2 CASSTYRELNQPQHF TGTGCCAGCAGTACATACAGGGAGCTCAATCAGCCCCAGCATTTT
. TRBJ2-7 . TRBV2 CASSEFVGKYEQYF TGTGCCAGCAGTGAATTCGTCGGGAAATACGAGCAGTACTTC
once TRBJ1-4 . TRBV11-2 CASSISGADFEKLFF TGTGCCAGCAGCATTAGCGGGGCTGATTTTGAAAAACTGTTTTTT
. TRBJ2-7 TRBD1 TRBV9 CASSVHPTGMAYEQYF TGTGCCAGCAGCGTACACCCGACAGGGATGGCCTACGAGCAGTACTTC
. TRBJ2-2 . TRBV10-1 CASSVERAGELFF TGCGCCAGCAGTGTGGAGCGCGCTGGGGAGCTGTTTTTT
. TRBJ1-5 . TRBV28 CASRDLLSNQPQHF TGTGCCTCCCGGGACCTCTTGAGCAATCAGCCCCAGCATTTT
. TRBJ2-3 . TRBV9 CASSVAPRTYTDTQYF TGTGCCAGCAGCGTAGCACCCAGAACTTACACAGATACGCAGTATTTT
. TRBJ2-6 . TRBV7-3 CASSSRDPSGANVLTF TGTGCCAGCAGCTCTCGGGATCCCTCTGGGGCCAACGTCCTGACTTTC
. TRBJ2-5 . TRBV27 CASSLSYSAVTQYF TGTGCCAGCAGTTTATCCTACTCGGCGGTGACCCAGTACTTC
. TRBJ2-7 . TRBV28 CASSLPAGMSYEQYF TGTGCCAGCTCTCTACCAGCAGGGATGTCCTACGAGCAGTACTTC
. TRBJ1-1 . TRBV5-1 CASSFTENTEAFF TGCGCCAGCAGCTTTACAGAAAACACTGAAGCTTTCTTT
. TRBJ1-5 TRBD1 TRBV19 CASRTGVNQPQHF TGTGCCAGTAGGACAGGGGTGAATCAGCCCCAGCATTTT
few TRBJ1-1 . TRBV7-3 CASSLRARAEAFF TGTGCCAGCAGCTTAAGGGCCAGGGCTGAAGCTTTCTTT
. TRBJ2-2 . TRBV2 CASRSSPGELFF TGTGCCAGCAGATCTAGCCCCGGGGAGCTGTTTTTT
. TRBJ2-1 . TRBV7-2 CASSLVRARTYNEQFF TGTGCCAGCAGCTTAGTCCGAGCAAGAACCTACAATGAGCAGTTCTTC
many TRBJ2-7 TRBD2 TRBV11-2 CASSLAVAGIYEQYF TGTGCCAGCAGCTTAGCCGTAGCGGGGATCTACGAGCAGTACTTC
. TRBJ1-5 . TRBV5-1 CASSLAQPQHF TGCGCCAGCAGCTTGGCCCAGCCCCAGCATTTT
. TRBJ1-1 . TRBV19 CASSIGGVAFF TGTGCCAGTAGTATAGGAGGGGTAGCTTTCTTT
. TRBJ2-1 TRBD2 TRBV4-1 CASSPSSLAASYNEQFF TGCGCCAGCAGCCCCTCTTCACTAGCGGCTTCCTACAATGAGCAGTTCTTC
. TRBJ1-3 . TRBV14 CASSHGHYSGNTIYF TGTGCCAGCAGCCACGGACATTACTCTGGAAACACCATATATTTT